This T cell receptor beta chain came from a study of shared clonotypes between healthy human individuals. Study outcomes and limitations: Large depth notwithstanding, sorted-subset sequencing proved incomplete by rarefaction. Among a few donors, roughly 5% of naive CD4 clonotypes were found in common. Donors were few, which limited the genetic and exposure-history diversity represented.

Naive CD8 populations comprised CD45RO-negative cells positively selected for CCR7, excluding terminally differentiated effector memory CD45RA+ cells. Libraries were prepared by immunoSEQ multiplex PCR; TCRdb keeps only in-frame clonotypes and omits some of them. The sample contains about 2.1 million clones, around 93% of which appear only once. Remarks on this clone: Its antigen is undetermined.

In germline, CDR1 is LNHDA, CDR2 SQIVND (reference sequence). The CDR3 extends over 15 amino acids. The ends were cut back, 6 bases at V and 1 base at J, with 12 bases in the middle. Sequencing was done on a sample of naive CD8+ T cells from PBMCs. The rearrangement uses TRBV19 and TRBJ2-2; D is possibly TRBD1 (5 bases). This clonotype originated in a man younger than 35 in good health. Some clones in this sample may be carry-over from other donors' samples. The CDR3 region is CASRVRRENTGELFF. The DNA for the CDR3 is TGTGCCAGTAGAGTCCGCAGGGAGAACACCGGGGAGCTGTTTTTT. The full variable domain, with the rest looked up from reference TRBV19 and TRBJ2-2, is DGGITQSPKYLFRKEGQNVTLSCEQNLNHDAMYWYRQDPGQGLRLIYYSQIVNDFQKGDIAEGYSVSREKKESFPLTVTSAQKNPTAFYLCASRVRRENTGELFFGEGSRLTVL.